What follows are 14 T cell receptor beta chains derived from one specimen sequenced in a study of regulatory T cells in long-lasting Graves disease. The time point is: persistent/refractory GD, antithyroid drugs over 5 years with positive TRAb. PBMCs provided the RNA from which the TCR library was made. In building TCR beta libraries, iRepertoire HTBI primers were used together with Arm-PCR of CDR3 regions. MiXCR was run by TCRdb on the multiplex PCR reads, yielding one entry per CDR3 protein. The sample carries hundreds of thousands of distinct CDR3 sequences, around a fifth recorded once. The specimen was peripheral blood mononuclear cells (PBMCs), collected when the disease was refractory, from a patient treated with antithyroid drugs. These TCRs come from a female donor with Graves disease.

This clonotype was recorded at least ten times. The chain is built from TRBV12-3 or TRBV12-4 and TRBJ1-2, with a weak D call TRBD1 (5 bases). Trimming shortened V by 3 bases and J by 2 bases, and 10 bases separated the two germline ends. CDR3 length: 14 residues. The CDR3 reads CASSFGTRNYGYTF. CDR3 sequence (DNA): TGTGCCAGCAGTTTTGGGACCCGCAACTATGGCTACACCTTC.

In the case of this clonotype: A much bigger clone sits one base away, suggesting this may be a read error. The chain employs TRBV28 and TRBJ2-7, with D perhaps TRBD1 or TRBD2 (5 bases each). This CDR3 comprises 12 residues. CDR1 MDHEN and CDR2 SYDVKM come from the germline V gene. CDR3 protein: CASTGADYERYF. CDR3 nucleotides: TGTGCCAGCACCGGGGCCGACTACGAGCGGTACTTC. The variable domain in full, completed from reference TRBV28 and TRBJ2-7, reads DVKVTQSSRYLVKRTGEKVFLECVQDMDHENMFWYRQDPGLGLRLIYFSYDVKMKEKGDIPEGYSVSREKKERFSLILESASTNQTSMYLCASTGADYERYFGPGTRLTVT.

Of note for this clonotype: A read error is possible here, since a much larger clone lies one base away. V gene TRBV6-1 combines with J gene TRBJ1-4; D uncertain. V lost 6 bases and J lost 6, with 14 bases in between. The CDR3 has 14 residues. Per the germline V gene, CDR1 is MNHNS and CDR2 is SASEGT. The DNA of the CDR3 is TGTGCCAGCAGATATTTCAGCAAGGATGAAAAACTGTTTTTT. It yields the protein CASRYFSKDEKLFF.

In the case of this clonotype: The junction shows a germline mismatch at one end, possibly a read error. The chain is built from TRBV6-5 and TRBJ2-2; 8 positions match TRBD1. The CDR3 extends over 16 amino acids. The germline CDR1 and CDR2 sequences are MNHEY and SVGAGI. Here the CDR3 DNA reads TGTGCCAGCAGTTTCAACCAGGGGGCGAAGACCGGGGAGCTGTTTTTT. This codes for CASSFNQGAKTGELFF.

This clonotype was counted a few times. This chain connects TRBV24-1 to TRBJ1-1; D ambiguous. The ends were cut back, 3 bases at V and 6 bases at J, with 10 bases in the middle. Germline loops: CDR1 KGHDR, CDR2 SFDVKD. This CDR3 is 13 amino acids long. The CDR3 here is CATSDHPGAEAFF. The CDR3 nucleotides read TGTGCCACCAGTGATCACCCCGGGGCTGAAGCTTTCTTT.

This clonotype was counted at least ten times. V is TRBV11-2 and J is TRBJ1-5, with 7 bases aligning to TRBD1. The CDR3 has 15 residues. Looked up from germline, CDR1 is SGHAT and CDR2 is FQNNGV. The V and J ends lost 5 bases and 0 bases, in that order; junction bases with no gene match: 4. CDR3 in amino acids: CASSPGQTSNQPQHF. CDR3 coding DNA: TGTGCCAGCAGCCCGGGACAGACTAGCAATCAGCCCCAGCATTTT.

This clonotype has ten or more counts. The chain couples TRBV13 to TRBJ2-2; maybe TRBD1 (6 bases). Germline V gene sequence: CDR1 PRHDT, CDR2 FYEKMQ (reference sequence). The V gene lost 4 bases and the J gene lost 1 base, with 10 bases spanning the gap. The CDR3 contains 15 residues. CDR3 sequence (DNA): TGTGCCAGCAGCTCCCGGGACAAGAACACCGGGGAGCTGTTTTTT. Translating gives CASSSRDKNTGELFF.

In its sample, this clonotype was seen many times. The chain is built from TRBV15 and TRBJ2-2, with D possibly called TRBD1 or TRBD2 (5 bases each). Trimming removed 0 bases from V and 4 bases from J, with 12 bases in between. The CDR3 extends over 16 amino acids. CDR1 is LNHNV and CDR2 is YYDKDF in the germline V gene (reference sequence). The CDR3 nucleotides read TGTGCCACCAGCAGAGAAGGAGAGGGACGCACCGGGGAGCTGTTTTTT. Its translation is CATSREGEGRTGELFF.

This clonotype was seen more than once but under ten times. This chain links TRBV5-8 with TRBJ2-7; 8 bases align to TRBD1. The CDR3 runs to 14 residues. From germline, CDR1 is SGHTS and CDR2 YDEGEE. V was clipped by 7 bases and J by 1 base; unmatched bases: 7. DNA for the CDR3: TGTGCCAGCGGTCCCGGGACAGGTTCCTACGAGCAGTACTTC. Translation gives CASGPGTGSYEQYF.

The chain is built from TRBV11-2 and TRBJ2-7; 7 nucleotides match TRBD1. The CDR3 is 17 residues long. Trimming took 1 base from V and 0 from J; bases not matched to a gene: 9. The germline V gene encodes CDR1 SGHAT and CDR2 FQNNGV. CDR3 sequence: CASSLAHGRDSSYEQYF. CDR3 nucleotides: TGTGCCAGCAGCTTAGCCCACGGTCGGGACAGCTCCTACGAGCAGTACTTC.

The chain links TRBV6-9 to TRBJ2-5, with D hard to call. CDR1 is MNHGY, CDR2 SVAAGI, per germline. Trimming left V 3 bases short and J 4 bases short, with 9 bases between. The CDR3 spans 13 residues. The CDR3 DNA sequence: TGTGCCAGCAGTTACTCCGTAGGAGAGACCCAGTACTTC. It codes for CASSYSVGETQYF.

The chain joins TRBV6-5 to TRBJ1-1; perhaps TRBD1 as D (5 bases). This CDR3 has 15 amino acids. V lost 0 bases and J 5 bases, leaving 13 bases between the germline ends. The V gene's germline CDR1 is MNHEY and CDR2 SVGAGI. The CDR3 region has the DNA TGTGCCAGCAGTTACTCGGAGGGGATAAGAACTGAAGCTTTCTTT. It specifies CASSYSEGIRTEAFF.

This clonotype was seen a handful of times. The J gene is TRBJ2-4, the V gene TRBV6-1; 10 bases agree with TRBD1. This CDR3 has 15 residues. From germline, CDR1 is MNHNS and CDR2 SASEGT. With 6 bases clipped from V and 6 bases from J, the junction kept 8 bases outside the gene matches. CDR3 nucleotides: TGTGCCAGCAGCCCCGACAGGGGGCCAATAAACATTCAGTACTTC. It is translated as CASSPDRGPINIQYF.

The chain is built from TRBV19 and TRBJ1-1; maybe TRBD1 (6 bases). Germline CDR1 and CDR2: LNHDA and SQIVND (reference sequence). The length of the CDR3 is 15 residues. The V end lost 1 base, the J end lost 1 base, and 10 bases lay between the germline ends. The DNA for the CDR3 is TGTGCCAGTAGTATAGTGGGGACAAGGAACACTGAAGCTTTCTTT. Translating it yields CASSIVGTRNTEAFF.